The rows below give T cell receptor beta chains drawn from one sample of a study of blood T cell repertoires in COVID-19. TCRdb keeps only in-frame clones here, not all; method: immunoSEQ multiplex PCR. The sample includes 130,000 to 150,000 clones, about 83% seen only once; the top ten take about 5.8%. The sequencing sample was made of PBMCs or T cells enriched from blood (not recorded which). Receptors originate from a woman in her fifties or sixties who had been exposed to COVID-19. Each CDR3 is given with its conserved first and last residue. D genes are given only for firm matches. Clone size is not always given. Where it is, it says once, few, many or a class for expanded clones.

16 | TRBJ2-5 | NA | TRBV27 | TRBD2 | CASQLGGGVGEETQYF | TGTGCCAGTCAACTCGGGGGGGGAGTAGGCGAAGAGACCCAGTACTTC
14 | TRBJ1-6 | NA | TRBV11-1 | NA | CASSLNYINSPLHF | TGTGCCAGCAGCTTAAACTACATCAATTCACCCCTCCACTTT
16 | TRBJ1-1 | once | TRBV7-9 | NA | CASSLWDTMGNTEAFF | TGTGCCAGCAGCTTATGGGACACGATGGGGAACACTGAAGCTTTCTTT
13 | TRBJ1-1 | NA | TRBV25-1 | NA | CASSARGNTEAFF | TGTGCCAGCAGTGCCCGGGGGAACACTGAAGCTTTCTTT
15 | TRBJ1-4 | NA | TRBV5-4 | TRBD1 | CASSRVTGGDEKLFF | TGTGCCAGCAGCCGAGTAACAGGGGGCGATGAAAAACTGTTTTTT
14 | TRBJ1-2 | NA | TRBV28 | NA | CASFPGHRVYGYTF | TGTGCCAGTTTCCCCGGACATCGCGTCTATGGCTACACCTTC
13 | TRBJ1-1 | NA | TRBV7-2 | NA | CASSLTANTEAFF | TGTGCCAGCAGCTTGACAGCAAACACTGAAGCTTTCTTT
13 | TRBJ1-2 | NA | TRBV5-1 | NA | CASRAGSRDGYTF | TGCGCCAGCAGAGCGGGGAGCCGCGATGGCTACACCTTC
15 | TRBJ2-1 | NA | TRBV6-5 | TRBD2 | CASTPDSGKYSEQFF | TGTGCCAGCACCCCGGATAGCGGGAAATATAGTGAGCAGTTCTTC
14 | TRBJ1-2 | NA | TRBV5-4 | NA | CASRPNPDNYGYTF | TGTGCCAGCAGACCGAACCCAGATAACTATGGCTACACCTTC
14 | TRBJ1-2 | NA | TRBV7-8 | NA | CASSLVQASYGYTF | TGTGCCAGCAGCTTAGTACAGGCGTCCTATGGCTACACCTTC
15 | TRBJ2-2 | NA | TRBV27 | TRBD1 | CASSPGTVHTGELFF | TGTGCCAGCAGTCCAGGGACAGTACACACCGGGGAGCTGTTTTTT
15 | TRBJ2-5 | NA | TRBV4-1 | TRBD2 | CASSQDIRGGETQYF | TGCGCCAGCAGCCAAGATATCCGCGGGGGGGAGACCCAGTACTTC
15 | TRBJ2-2 | NA | TRBV9 | TRBD2 | CASSVASGNAGELFF | TGTGCCAGCAGCGTAGCTAGCGGGAACGCCGGGGAGCTGTTTTTT
13 | TRBJ1-1 | NA | TRBV21-1 | NA | CASSKSGAPGAFF | TGTGCCAGCAGCAAAAGTGGGGCCCCGGGAGCTTTCTTT
17 | TRBJ2-2 | NA | TRBV4-3 | TRBD1 | CASSQEFGTGPTGELFF | TGCGCCAGCAGCCAAGAATTTGGGACAGGGCCCACCGGGGAGCTGTTTTTT
17 | TRBJ1-4 | NA | TRBV19 | TRBD1 | CASSRDRRAATNEKLFF | TGTGCCAGTAGCCGGGACAGGAGAGCTGCAACTAATGAAAAACTGTTTTTT